This section outlines one T cell receptor beta chain sequence together with its context. This clone was recorded once. No cognate antigen has been identified for it. No per-base quality is available; no much larger clone lies one base away. This sample stems from a study of blood T cell repertoires in COVID-19 (TCRdb year 2020). Regarding the complete study: The collaborator samples originated in the United States, Italy and Spain and spanned the acute and convalescent phases of COVID-19. The dataset comprised deeply sampled blood TCRbeta repertoires from subjects exposed to, actively infected with, or recovered from COVID-19. The samples were drawn from two sources: the first 160 participants of the ongoing ImmuneRACE study, and 1,000 to 1,500 subjects contributed by 6 global collaborators. Nearly every sample came with metadata listing a de-identified subject ID, COVID-19 status, age in years and sex. The prospective study material was composed of cDNA or gDNA derived from T cells, B-cell-depleted T cells, or PBMCs. Where HLA class I and class II types were available, the types were taken from metadata supplied by the sample provider, not from assay-based typing. The repertoires were made available in a free public database intended to serve as a resource for research on the immune response to SARS-CoV-2.

Whole blood was collected in K2EDTA tubes by collaborating institutions according to the institutions' own protocols. For TCRbeta analysis, collaborators shipped samples in one of three forms: frozen whole blood, isolated PBMCs, or DNA extracted from either of those sample types. CDR3 length: 16 amino acids, cysteine to phenylalanine. Only the CDR3 part of the read is kept: 48 bases, read in frame from the first base. The germline V gene (reference sequence) provides CDR1 MNHNY and CDR2 SVGAGI. Ends trimmed: V by 2 bases, J by 7 bases; bases unmatched to a gene: 9. The immunoSEQ Assay, a bias-controlled multiplex PCR, was used to amplify TCRbeta CDR3 regions from genomic DNA. In the authors' own workflow: Within the assay, amplification of reference gene primers was used to estimate how many nucleated cells each sample contained. To quantify the absolute abundance of each unique TCRbeta CDR3 rearrangement, sequence reads were collapsed and filtered. For each sample, productive Simpson clonality was calculated by taking the square root of Simpson's diversity index across productive rearrangements. In TCRdb, the immuneACCESS table is reduced to in-frame sequences with V and J assigned. These tables do not hold every clone; where another copy was compared, an unresolved V gene accounts for under half, and the others remain unexplained. V and J calls and clone size are those listed in that table; D and trimming were worked out from the DNA. This sample holds about 190,000 clones; 89% were observed only once. Together, the top ten hold approximately 6.7% of the sample.

What the research found in general, with its limitations: Clinical and demographic metadata were provided uncurated, with the amount varying by source and participant.

The sequence derives from a middle-aged man with acute or convalescent COVID-19. The sequencing input was peripheral blood. The V and J segments used are TRBV6-6 and TRBJ1-5, and 9 bases in between align with TRBD1. DNA sequence: TGTGCCAGCAGTTACCCCAGACAGGGGGGAGCCCAGCCCCAGCATTTT. This is translated as CASSYPRQGGAQPQHF.